A selection of T cell receptor beta chains follows, all from one sample in a study of patients and donors after allogeneic stem cell transplantation. TCRdb ran MiXCR on the RT-PCR reads and lists one entry per CDR3 protein. This sample has a few hundred thousand distinct CDR3 sequences, with roughly 13% found just once. Sequenced material: blood, either unsorted or a sorted T cell fraction (not recorded which). The receptor set was obtained from a human donor who was either an allogeneic HSCT recipient or a stem cell or donor lymphocyte infusion donor (not recorded which). It is not recorded whose cells these are; they may come from a transplant donor. CDR3s include the opening cysteine and the closing phenylalanine or tryptophan. The D gene is left open where the match is weak. Size is omitted from some rows. Given values are once, few, many or a class for expanded clones.

>-|TRBV6-1|TRBJ1-4|many
TGTGCCAGCAGTGAACGTAGAGGGACTGGTAATGAAAAACTGTTTTTT
CASSERRGTGNEKLFF
>-|TRBV5-1|TRBJ2-7|once
TGCGCCAGCAGCTTGGCCAGAGTTTACGAGCAGTACTTC
CASSLARVYEQYF
>-|TRBV4-3|TRBJ1-4|-
TGCGCCAGCAGCCAAGAGATTAACAGGGCATCGGGTGAAAAACTGTTTTTT
CASSQEINRASGEKLFF
>-|TRBV27|TRBJ2-6|few
TGTGCCAGCAGTTCCCGCAGGGGATTTACTGGGGCCAACGTCCTGACTTTC
CASSSRRGFTGANVLTF
>TRBD1|TRBV5-4|TRBJ1-2|few
TGTGCCAGCAGCCGGGAAGGCTCAGGGGGCTATGGCTACACCTTC
CASSREGSGGYGYTF
>-|TRBV14|TRBJ2-7|few
TGTGCCAGCAGCTTCCGCCGCGAGCAGTACTTC
CASSFRREQYF
>TRBD1|TRBV12-3/TRBV12-4|TRBJ2-2|many
TGTGCCAGCACCCGGGACAGGGTGATCACCGGGGAGCTGTTTTTT
CASTRDRVITGELFF
>TRBD2|TRBV7-3|TRBJ2-1|-
TGTGCCAGCAGCTTAGGAAGCGGGGGATCCTACAATGAGCAGTTCTTC
CASSLGSGGSYNEQFF
>-|TRBV7-8|TRBJ2-3|-
TGTGCCAGCAGCGCCCATACAGATACGCAGTATTTT
CASSAHTDTQYF
>-|TRBV7-3|TRBJ2-4|-
TGTGCCAGCAGCGCCCCCGGAAACATTCAGTACTTC
CASSAPGNIQYF
>TRBD1|TRBV3-1|TRBJ2-2|few
TGTGCCAGCAGCCGTCAGGGGGCGCTGACCGGGGAGCTGTTTTTT
CASSRQGALTGELFF
>-|TRBV4-1|TRBJ1-3|many
TGCGCCAGCAGCCAACCGACGAACTCTGGAAACACCATATATTTT
CASSQPTNSGNTIYF
>-|TRBV6-2/TRBV6-3|TRBJ1-6|-
TGTGCCACCCGGCCCTCGGGACTTGGGGTTTCACCCCTCCACTTT
CATRPSGLGVSPLHF
>TRBD1|TRBV5-1|TRBJ2-2|-
TGCGCCAGCAGCACACAGGGGGCCGGGGAGCTGTTTTTT
CASSTQGAGELFF
>-|TRBV5-1|TRBJ1-5|many
TGCGCCAGCAGCTTGGATGGTAGGACCGGTCAGCCCCAGCATTTT
CASSLDGRTGQPQHF
>-|TRBV7-9|TRBJ2-1|few
TGTGCCAGCAGCTTGCGGGATTTCGACAATGAGCAGTTCTTC
CASSLRDFDNEQFF
>TRBD1|TRBV7-2|TRBJ2-2|-
TGTGCCAGCAGCCCAGCCTCCGGGACAGGGGGGCCCGGGGAGCTGTTTTTT
CASSPASGTGGPGELFF
>TRBD1|TRBV6-2/TRBV6-3|TRBJ2-2|-
TGTGCCAGCAGCCTGGGACAGTTTAACACCGGGGAGCTGTTTTTT
CASSLGQFNTGELFF
>-|TRBV7-6|TRBJ2-7|many
TGTGCCAGCAGCCTCTCGGAGATTCACTACGAGCAGTACTTC
CASSLSEIHYEQYF
>TRBD1|TRBV7-2|TRBJ1-2|few
TGTGCCAGCAGCCGGAGACAGGGTTCTAACTATGGCTACACCTTC
CASSRRQGSNYGYTF
>-|TRBV12-3/TRBV12-4|TRBJ2-2|-
TGTGCCAGCAGTTTAGGACAGTCCACCGGGGAGCTGTTTTTT
CASSLGQSTGELFF
>-|TRBV19|TRBJ2-7|-
TGTGCCAGTACGGAACGGGGCAGGTGGAACGAGCAGTACTTC
CASTERGRWNEQYF
>-|TRBV20-1|TRBJ2-7|many
TGCAGTGCACCAACCCAGTCCCACGAGCAGTACTTC
CSAPTQSHEQYF
>TRBD1|TRBV19|TRBJ1-5|few
TGTGCCAGTAGTTTACGACAGTCAGGGGGGGCAAGCAATCAGCCCCAGCATTTT
CASSLRQSGGASNQPQHF
>TRBD1|TRBV12-3/TRBV12-4|TRBJ2-2|-
TGTGCCAGCAGTTCACAGGGGGAGACCGGGGAGCTGTTTTTT
CASSSQGETGELFF
>TRBD1|TRBV3-1|TRBJ2-1|-
TGTGCCAGCAGCAGAGGGGGACAGGGAAAGGGCGAGCAGTTCTTC
CASSRGGQGKGEQFF
>-|TRBV3-1|TRBJ2-3|-
TGTGCCAGCAGCCAAGGAAGGGGCATATCTAGCACAGATACGCAGTATTTT
CASSQGRGISSTDTQYF
>TRBD2|TRBV11-1|TRBJ2-1|many
TGTGCCAGCAGCTTACGGTCCCCCTGGGCGGGAGGCCATCTCTCCTACAATGAGCAGTTCTTC
CASSLRSPWAGGHLSYNEQFF
>TRBD2|TRBV18|TRBJ2-1|few
TGTGCCAGCTCACAATCTAGCGGGAGGATATATGAGCAGTTCTTC
CASSQSSGRIYEQFF
>-|TRBV5-1|TRBJ2-5|few
TGCGCCAGCAGTCCAGGGGGAGCGGGGGAGACCCAGTACTTC
CASSPGGAGETQYF
>-|TRBV20-1|TRBJ1-1|few
TGCAGTGCTCGTCCGGGGGGGGTCACTGAAGCTTTCTTT
CSARPGGVTEAFF
>-|TRBV6-6|TRBJ1-6|-
TGTGCCAGCACCCTTCCCGGACCCCTCCACTTT
CASTLPGPLHF
>-|TRBV4-3|TRBJ2-2|few
TGCGCCAGCAGCCTACAGGTATCGAACACCGGGGAGCTGTTTTTT
CASSLQVSNTGELFF
>-|TRBV4-1|TRBJ2-5|few
TGCGCCAGCAGCCAAGGCCCTGGCGTGACCCAGTACTTC
CASSQGPGVTQYF
>TRBD1|TRBV27|TRBJ1-6|-
TGTGCCAGCAGTCCAGGGACAGGGTACGGATCACCCCTCCACTTT
CASSPGTGYGSPLHF
>-|TRBV11-2|TRBJ2-1|-
TGTGCCAGCAGCCGACTCAATGAGCAGTTCTTC
CASSRLNEQFF
>-|TRBV19|TRBJ2-2|-
TGTGCCAGTAGTTTGGGTCTCGGGGGCACCGGGGAGCTGTTTTTT
CASSLGLGGTGELFF
>-|TRBV5-6|TRBJ2-7|many
TGTGCCAGCAGCTGGGGCCTGAATAAGGAGCAGTACTTC
CASSWGLNKEQYF
>TRBD1|TRBV4-2|TRBJ1-6|-
TGTGCCAGCAGCCAAACAGGGACAGGCAATTCACCCCTCCACTTT
CASSQTGTGNSPLHF
>TRBD1|TRBV7-6|TRBJ2-1|-
TGTGCCAGCAGCCCCTCTTCAGGGGGCAATGAGCAGTTCTTC
CASSPSSGGNEQFF
>-|TRBV30|TRBJ1-3|few
TGTGCCTGGAGTGTAATGGGACAAGGAGGAAACACCATATATTTT
CAWSVMGQGGNTIYF
>TRBD2|TRBV10-3|TRBJ2-1|-
TGTGCCATCAGTGAGTCAACTAGCGGTGATGAGCAGTTCTTC
CAISESTSGDEQFF
>-|TRBV5-1|TRBJ2-2|many
TGCGCCAGCAGCTTGGTGGTGAACACCGGGGAGCTGTTTTTT
CASSLVVNTGELFF
>-|TRBV3-1|TRBJ2-3|few
TGTGCCAGCAGCCAAGACGTGGGGCCAGATACGCAGTATTTT
CASSQDVGPDTQYF
>-|TRBV6-2/TRBV6-3|TRBJ2-3|-
TGTGCCAGCAGTTACCCCCCTGGGGCAGGCGCCACAGATACGCAGTATTTT
CASSYPPGAGATDTQYF
>TRBD1|TRBV7-9|TRBJ2-7|few
TGTGCCAGCAGCTCGATTGGGGGACAGGACAGCTCCTACGAGCAGTACTTC
CASSSIGGQDSSYEQYF
>-|TRBV12-3/TRBV12-4|TRBJ1-6|few
TGTGCCAGCAACAGGGCAGGCATGGATTCACCCCTCCACTTT
CASNRAGMDSPLHF
>-|TRBV15|TRBJ2-1|few
TGTGCCACCAGCAGAGTTTTAAGTTTCGGGGGCGCCTACAATGAGCAGTTCTTC
CATSRVLSFGGAYNEQFF
>-|TRBV7-9|TRBJ2-7|-
TGTGCCTGCAGCACCAGGGGCGGGGGTCCGAGCGAGCAGTACTTC
CACSTRGGGPSEQYF
>TRBD1|TRBV30|TRBJ1-3|once
TGTGCCTGGGATCCGAGGGGACAGGGGACTGGAAACACCATATATTTT
CAWDPRGQGTGNTIYF
>-|TRBV7-3|TRBJ2-3|-
TGTGCCAGCAGCTTAAACCCAGCGGGTGCTAGCACAGATACGCAGTATTTT
CASSLNPAGASTDTQYF
>-|TRBV3-1|TRBJ2-2|-
TGTGCCAGCAGCCAAGGGGGGACATCGAACACCGGGGAGCTGTTTTTT
CASSQGGTSNTGELFF
>-|TRBV6-2/TRBV6-3|TRBJ2-1|-
TGTGCCAGCAGTATAGGGGGGGCCAGAGGGGAGCAGTTCTTC
CASSIGGARGEQFF